This TCR beta chain stems from a study of OX40 agonist ivuxolimab in advanced cancers. Background on the study: It was ivuxolimab, an agonistic anti-OX40 (CD134) antibody, that patients were treated with. General study findings and limits: Some nonresponders likewise displayed low normalized T-cell clonal expansion. Dosing at 0.1 to 3.0 mg/kg was accompanied by clonal expansion of CD4+ and CD8+ blood T cells by week 6.

TCRdb's table, derived via immunoSEQ multiplex PCR, lists solely in-frame clones and lacks some. The sample records approximately 82,000 clones, 80% to 90% being singletons. Turning to this clone: Antigen unknown.

Sample: CD4+ or CD8+ T cells sorted from blood, taken in a trial of the OX40 agonist ivuxolimab. This receptor was identified in an adult with an advanced solid tumor such as melanoma, head and neck, liver or kidney cancer.

The CDR3 region is CASSLGRDTEAFF. The CDR3 region has the DNA TGCGCCAGCAGCTTGGGCAGGGACACTGAAGCTTTCTTT. This chain joins TRBV5-1 and TRBJ1-1, with D possibly being TRBD1 (5 bases). Germline values: CDR1 SGHRS, CDR2 YFSETQ. The CDR3 contains 13 residues. V was pared by 0 bases and J by 3 bases, with 6 bases between.